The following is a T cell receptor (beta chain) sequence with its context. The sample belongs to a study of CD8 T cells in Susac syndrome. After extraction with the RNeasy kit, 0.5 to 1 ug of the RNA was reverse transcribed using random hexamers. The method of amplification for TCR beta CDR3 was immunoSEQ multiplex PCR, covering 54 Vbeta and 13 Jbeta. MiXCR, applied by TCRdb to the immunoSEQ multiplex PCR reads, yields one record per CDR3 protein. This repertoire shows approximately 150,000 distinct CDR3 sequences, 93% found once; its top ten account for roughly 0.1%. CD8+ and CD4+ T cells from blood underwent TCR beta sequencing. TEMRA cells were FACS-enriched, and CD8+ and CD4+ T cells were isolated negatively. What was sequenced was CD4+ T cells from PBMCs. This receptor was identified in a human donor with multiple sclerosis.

CDR3 loop: CSAREHSWYTGELFF. CDR3 bases: TGCAGTGCTAGAGAACACTCTTGGTACACCGGGGAGCTGTTTTTT. The V gene is TRBV20-1, the J gene TRBJ2-2; D gene ambiguous. The CDR3 length is 15 residues. Germline-derived CDR1 and CDR2 are DFQATT and SNEGSKA (reference sequence). Trimming removed 0 bases from V and 3 bases from J, with 11 bases in between.